This T cell receptor (beta chain) was identified during a study of T cells in localized non-small cell lung cancer. The repertoire was sequenced with immunoSEQ multiplex PCR; TCRdb's copy has only in-frame clones and lacks some. The table includes 11,000 to 15,000 clones, 80% to 85% detected once. In its sample, this clone was seen a few times. The input for sequencing was peripheral blood, taken before any cancer treatment. This sequence originates from a female donor at least 60 years old with stage I squamous cell lung carcinoma.

The CDR3 region has the DNA TGCGCCAGCAGCTCTCAGGGTCCCGGCTATGGCTACACCTTC. Amino acid sequence: CASSSQGPGYGYTF. V gene TRBV5-1 combines with J gene TRBJ1-2, with TRBD1 as a possible D gene (5 bases). The CDR3 has 14 residues. Germline lookup yields CDR1 SGHRS and CDR2 YFSETQ. V lost 3 bases and J 4 bases, leaving 13 bases between the germline ends.